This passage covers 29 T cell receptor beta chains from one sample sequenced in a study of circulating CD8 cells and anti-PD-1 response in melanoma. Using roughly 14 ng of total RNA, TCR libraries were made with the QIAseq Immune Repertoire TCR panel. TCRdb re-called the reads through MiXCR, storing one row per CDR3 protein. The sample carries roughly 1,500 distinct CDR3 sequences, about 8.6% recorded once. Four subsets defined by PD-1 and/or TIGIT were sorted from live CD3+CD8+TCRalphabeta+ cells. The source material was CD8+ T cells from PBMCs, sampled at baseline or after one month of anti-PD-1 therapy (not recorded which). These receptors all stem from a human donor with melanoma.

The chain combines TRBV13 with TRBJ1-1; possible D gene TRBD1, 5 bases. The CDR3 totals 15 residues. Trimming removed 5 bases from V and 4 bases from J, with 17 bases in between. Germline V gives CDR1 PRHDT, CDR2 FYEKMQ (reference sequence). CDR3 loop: CASSPGRRGVTEAFF. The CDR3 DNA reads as TGTGCCAGCAGCCCAGGGCGAAGGGGTGTCACTGAAGCTTTCTTT. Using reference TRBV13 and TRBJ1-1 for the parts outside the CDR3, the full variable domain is AAGVIQSPRHLIKEKRETATLKCYPIPRHDTVYWYQQGPGQDPQFLISFYEKMQSDKGSIPDRFSAQQFSDYHSELNMSSLELGDSALYFCASSPGRRGVTEAFFGQGTRLTVV.

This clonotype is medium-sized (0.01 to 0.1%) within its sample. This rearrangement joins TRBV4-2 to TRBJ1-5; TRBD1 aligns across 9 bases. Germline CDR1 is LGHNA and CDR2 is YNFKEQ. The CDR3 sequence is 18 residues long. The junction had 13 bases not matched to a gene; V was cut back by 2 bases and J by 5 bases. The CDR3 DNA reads TGTGCCAGCAGCCAACTACCCGGACAGGGGCCTAAGGATCAGCCCCAGCATTTT. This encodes CASSQLPGQGPKDQPQHF.

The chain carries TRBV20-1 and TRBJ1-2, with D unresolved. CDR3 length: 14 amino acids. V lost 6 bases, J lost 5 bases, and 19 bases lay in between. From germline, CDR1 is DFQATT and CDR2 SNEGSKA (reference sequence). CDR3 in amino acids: CSALNEETLYGYTF. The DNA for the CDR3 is TGCAGTGCATTAAATGAAGAGACACTTTATGGCTACACCTTC.

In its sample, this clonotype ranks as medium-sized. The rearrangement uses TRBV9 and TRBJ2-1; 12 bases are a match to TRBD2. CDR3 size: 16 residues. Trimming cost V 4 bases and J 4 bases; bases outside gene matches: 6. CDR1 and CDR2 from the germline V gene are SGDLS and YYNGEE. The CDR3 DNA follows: TGTGCCAGCAGCCAAACCGGACTAGCGGGGTACAATGAGCAGTTCTTC. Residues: CASSQTGLAGYNEQFF.

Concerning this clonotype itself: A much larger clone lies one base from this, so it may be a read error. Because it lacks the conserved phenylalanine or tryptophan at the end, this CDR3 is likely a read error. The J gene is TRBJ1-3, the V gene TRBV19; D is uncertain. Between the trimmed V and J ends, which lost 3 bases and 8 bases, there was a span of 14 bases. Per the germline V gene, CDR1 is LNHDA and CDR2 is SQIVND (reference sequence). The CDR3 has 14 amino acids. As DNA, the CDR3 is TGTGCCAGTAGTATGGCCGAATCCGGATACACCATATATTCT. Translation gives CASSMAESGYTIYS.

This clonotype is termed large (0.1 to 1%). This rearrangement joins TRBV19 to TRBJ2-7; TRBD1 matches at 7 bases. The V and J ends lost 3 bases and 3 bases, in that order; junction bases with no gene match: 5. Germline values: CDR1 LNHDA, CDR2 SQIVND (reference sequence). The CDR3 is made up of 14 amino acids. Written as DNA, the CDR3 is TGTGCCAGTAGTATTTACAGGGGTGACTACGAGCAGTACTTC. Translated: CASSIYRGDYEQYF.

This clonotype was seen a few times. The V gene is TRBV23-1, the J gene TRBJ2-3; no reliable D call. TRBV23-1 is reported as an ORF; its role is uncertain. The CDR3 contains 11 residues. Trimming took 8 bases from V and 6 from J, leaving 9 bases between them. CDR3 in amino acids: CASSPKDTQYF. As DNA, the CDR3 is TGCGCCAGCTCTCCAAAGGATACGCAGTATTTT.

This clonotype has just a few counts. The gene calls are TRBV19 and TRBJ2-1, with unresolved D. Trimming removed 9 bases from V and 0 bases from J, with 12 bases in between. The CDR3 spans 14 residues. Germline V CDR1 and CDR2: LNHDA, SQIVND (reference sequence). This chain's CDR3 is CASSDTSSYNEQFF. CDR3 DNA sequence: TGTGCCAGCAGCGACACGAGCTCCTACAATGAGCAGTTCTTC.

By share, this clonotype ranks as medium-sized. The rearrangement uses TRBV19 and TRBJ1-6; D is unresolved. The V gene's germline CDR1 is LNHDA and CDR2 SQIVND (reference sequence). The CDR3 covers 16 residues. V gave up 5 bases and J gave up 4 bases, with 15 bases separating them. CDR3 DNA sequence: TGTGCCAGTAGTGATCAAGCCGGAGAGTATAATTCACCCCTCCACTTT. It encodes CASSDQAGEYNSPLHF.

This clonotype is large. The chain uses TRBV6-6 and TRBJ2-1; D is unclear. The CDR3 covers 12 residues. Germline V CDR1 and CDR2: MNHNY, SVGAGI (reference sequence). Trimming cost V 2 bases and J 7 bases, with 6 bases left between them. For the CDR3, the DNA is TGTGCCAGCAGTTACGTAACGAATGAGCAGTTCTTC. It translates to CASSYVTNEQFF.

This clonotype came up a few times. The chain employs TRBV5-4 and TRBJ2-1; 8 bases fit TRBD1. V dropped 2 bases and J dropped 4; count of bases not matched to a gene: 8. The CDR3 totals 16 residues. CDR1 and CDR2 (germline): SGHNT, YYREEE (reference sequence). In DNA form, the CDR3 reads TGTGCCAGCAGCTTTGGAGCCAGGGGGCTATACAATGAGCAGTTCTTC. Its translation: CASSFGARGLYNEQFF.

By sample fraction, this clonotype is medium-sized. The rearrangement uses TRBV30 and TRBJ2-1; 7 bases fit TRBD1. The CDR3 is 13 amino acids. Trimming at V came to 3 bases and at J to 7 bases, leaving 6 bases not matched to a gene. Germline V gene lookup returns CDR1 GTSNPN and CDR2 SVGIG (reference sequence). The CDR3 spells CAWSQQGWNEQFF. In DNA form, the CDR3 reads TGTGCCTGGAGCCAACAGGGGTGGAATGAGCAGTTCTTC.

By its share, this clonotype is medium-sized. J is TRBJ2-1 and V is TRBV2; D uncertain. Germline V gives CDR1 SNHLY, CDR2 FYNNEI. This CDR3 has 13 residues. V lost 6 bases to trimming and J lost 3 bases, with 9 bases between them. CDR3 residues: CASSDGHYNEQFF. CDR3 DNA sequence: TGTGCCAGCAGCGACGGCCACTACAATGAGCAGTTCTTC. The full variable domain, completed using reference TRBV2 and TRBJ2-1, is EPEVTQTPSHQVTQMGQEVILRCVPISNHLYFYWYRQILGQKVEFLVSFYNNEISEKSEIFDDQFSVERPDGSNFTLKIRSTKLEDSAMYFCASSDGHYNEQFFGPGTRLTVL.

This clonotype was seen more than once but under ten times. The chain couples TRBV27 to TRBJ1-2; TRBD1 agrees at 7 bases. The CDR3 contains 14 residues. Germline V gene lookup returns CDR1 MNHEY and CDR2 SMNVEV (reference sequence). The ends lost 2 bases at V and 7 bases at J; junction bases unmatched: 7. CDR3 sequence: CASSLAGGSGGYTF. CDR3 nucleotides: TGTGCCAGCAGTTTAGCAGGGGGGAGTGGTGGCTACACCTTC.

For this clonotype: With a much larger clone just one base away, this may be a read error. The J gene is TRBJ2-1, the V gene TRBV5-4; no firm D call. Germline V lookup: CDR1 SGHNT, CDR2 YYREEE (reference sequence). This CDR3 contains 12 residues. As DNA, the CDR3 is TGTGCCAGCGGCTTCGGCGTCAATGAGCAGTTCTTC. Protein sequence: CASGFGVNEQFF.

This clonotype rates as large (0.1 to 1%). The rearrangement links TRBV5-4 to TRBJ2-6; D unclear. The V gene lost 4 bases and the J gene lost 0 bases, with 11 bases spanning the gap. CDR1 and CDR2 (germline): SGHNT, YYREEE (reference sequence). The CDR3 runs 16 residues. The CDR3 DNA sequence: TGTGCCAGCAGCCTGGAAACTATCTCTGGGGCCAACGTCCTGACTTTC. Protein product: CASSLETISGANVLTF.

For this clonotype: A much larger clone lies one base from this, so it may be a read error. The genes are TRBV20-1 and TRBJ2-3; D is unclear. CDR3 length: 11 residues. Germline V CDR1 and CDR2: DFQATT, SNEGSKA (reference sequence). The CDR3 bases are TGCAGAGCTTCTTGGCCAGATACGCAGTATTTT. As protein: CRASWPDTQYF.

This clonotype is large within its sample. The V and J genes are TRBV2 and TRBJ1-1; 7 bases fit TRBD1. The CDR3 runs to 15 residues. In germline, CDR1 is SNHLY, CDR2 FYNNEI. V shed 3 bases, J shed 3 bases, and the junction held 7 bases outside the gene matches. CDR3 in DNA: TGTGCCAGCAGTGAGTATATTACAGGGGACACTGAAGCTTTCTTT. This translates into CASSEYITGDTEAFF.

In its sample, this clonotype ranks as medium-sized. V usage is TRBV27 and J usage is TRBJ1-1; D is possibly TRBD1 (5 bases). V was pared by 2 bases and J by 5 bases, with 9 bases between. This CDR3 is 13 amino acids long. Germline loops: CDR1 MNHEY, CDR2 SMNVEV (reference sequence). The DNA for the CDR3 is TGTGCCAGCAGTTTAGGGGCAACGACTGAAGCTTTCTTT. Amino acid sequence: CASSLGATTEAFF.

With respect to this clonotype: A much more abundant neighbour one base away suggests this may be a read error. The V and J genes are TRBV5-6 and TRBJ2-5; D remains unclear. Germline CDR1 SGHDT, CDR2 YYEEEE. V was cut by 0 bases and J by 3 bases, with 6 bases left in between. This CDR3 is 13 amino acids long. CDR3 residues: CASSLAVEETQYF. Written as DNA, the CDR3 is TGTGCCAGCAGCTTGGCAGTGGAAGAGACCCAGTACTTC.

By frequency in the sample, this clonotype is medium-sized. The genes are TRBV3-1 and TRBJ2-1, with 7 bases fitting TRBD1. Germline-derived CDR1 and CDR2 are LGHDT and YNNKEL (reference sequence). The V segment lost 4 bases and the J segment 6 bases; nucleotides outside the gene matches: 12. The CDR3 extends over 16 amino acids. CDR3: CASSPRSPDRANEQFF. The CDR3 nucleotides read TGTGCCAGCAGCCCCCGTTCCCCAGACAGGGCCAATGAGCAGTTCTTC.

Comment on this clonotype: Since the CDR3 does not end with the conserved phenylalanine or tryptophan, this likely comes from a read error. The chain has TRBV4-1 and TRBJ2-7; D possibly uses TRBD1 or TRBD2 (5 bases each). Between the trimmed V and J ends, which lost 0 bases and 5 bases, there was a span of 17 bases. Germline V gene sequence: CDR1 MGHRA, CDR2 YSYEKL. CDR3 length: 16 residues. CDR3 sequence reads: CASSQDGTWRTDEQYL. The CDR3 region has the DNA TGCGCCAGCAGCCAAGACGGGACCTGGCGGACTGACGAGCAGTACCTC.

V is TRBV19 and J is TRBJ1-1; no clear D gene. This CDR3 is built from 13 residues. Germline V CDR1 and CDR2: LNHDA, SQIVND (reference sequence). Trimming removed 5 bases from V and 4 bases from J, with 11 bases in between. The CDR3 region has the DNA TGTGCCAGTAGTTCAGAGGGAGGCACTGAAGCTTTCTTT. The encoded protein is CASSSEGGTEAFF.

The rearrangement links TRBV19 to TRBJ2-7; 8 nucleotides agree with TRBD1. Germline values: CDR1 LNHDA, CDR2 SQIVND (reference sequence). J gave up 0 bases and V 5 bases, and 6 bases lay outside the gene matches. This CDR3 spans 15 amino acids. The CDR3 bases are TGTGCCAGTAGTCCCGGACAGGGAAGCTCCTACGAGCAGTACTTC. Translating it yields CASSPGQGSSYEQYF.

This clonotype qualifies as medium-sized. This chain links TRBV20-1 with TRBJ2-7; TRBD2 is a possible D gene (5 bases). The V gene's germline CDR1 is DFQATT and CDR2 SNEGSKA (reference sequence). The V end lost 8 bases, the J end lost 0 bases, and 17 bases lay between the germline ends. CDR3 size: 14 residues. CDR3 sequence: CSTPRIAGSYEQYF. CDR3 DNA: TGCAGTACCCCCCGCATCGCGGGCTCCTACGAGCAGTACTTC.

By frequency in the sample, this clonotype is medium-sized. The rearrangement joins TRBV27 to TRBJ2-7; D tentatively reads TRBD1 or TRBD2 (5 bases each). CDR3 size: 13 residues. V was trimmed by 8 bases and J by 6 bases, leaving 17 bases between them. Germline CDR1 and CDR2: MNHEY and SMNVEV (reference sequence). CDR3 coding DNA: TGTGCCAGCGCCCTAGGGACCGAGATCGAGCAGTACTTC. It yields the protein CASALGTEIEQYF.

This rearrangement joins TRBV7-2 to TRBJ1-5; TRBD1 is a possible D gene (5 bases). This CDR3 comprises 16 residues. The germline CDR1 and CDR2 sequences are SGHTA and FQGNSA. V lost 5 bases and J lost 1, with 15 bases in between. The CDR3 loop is CASSHAGGASNQPQHF. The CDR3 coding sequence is TGTGCCAGCAGCCACGCCGGGGGAGCGAGCAATCAGCCCCAGCATTTT.

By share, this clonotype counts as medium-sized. CDR3 in DNA: TGTGCCAGCAGTTTATCCCGGGGGGGTCTTAACGAGCAGTACTTC. The encoded protein is CASSLSRGGLNEQYF. The rearrangement joins TRBV27 to TRBJ2-7, with 8 positions matching TRBD2. V gave up 0 bases and J gave up 5 bases; unmatched junction bases: 6. CDR3 length: 15 amino acids. The germline V gene has CDR1 MNHEY and CDR2 SMNVEV (reference sequence).

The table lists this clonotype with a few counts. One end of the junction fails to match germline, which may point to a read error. CDR3 protein: CASSQARWTGDEQYF. The CDR3 nucleotides are TGTGCTAGCAGCCAAGCCCGGTGGACAGGGGACGAGCAGTACTTC. The chain employs TRBV3-1 and TRBJ2-7; TRBD1 matches 9 bases. The CDR3 extends over 15 amino acids. CDR1 is LGHDT, CDR2 YNNKEL, per germline (reference sequence).